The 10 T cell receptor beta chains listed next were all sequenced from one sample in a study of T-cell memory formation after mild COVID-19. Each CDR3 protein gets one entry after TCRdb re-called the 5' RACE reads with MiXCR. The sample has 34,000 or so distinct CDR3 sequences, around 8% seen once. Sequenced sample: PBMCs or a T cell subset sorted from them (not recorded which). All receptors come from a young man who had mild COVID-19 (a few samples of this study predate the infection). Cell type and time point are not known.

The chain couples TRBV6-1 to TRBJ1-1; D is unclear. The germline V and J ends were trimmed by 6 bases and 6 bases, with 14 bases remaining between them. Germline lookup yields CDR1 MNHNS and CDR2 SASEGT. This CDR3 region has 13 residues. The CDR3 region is CASRVEADSEAFF. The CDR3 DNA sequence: TGTGCCAGCAGGGTCGAAGCGGACTCTGAAGCTTTCTTT.

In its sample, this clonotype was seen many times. CDR3 sequence (DNA): TGTGCCTGGAGTGTACGCACCCCCGGGGGCTACACCTTC. It encodes CAWSVRTPGGYTF. V usage is TRBV30 and J usage is TRBJ1-2; D remains unclear. CDR1 GTSNPN and CDR2 SVGIG come from the germline V gene (reference sequence). The V end was cut by 0 bases, the J end by 8 bases, with 13 bases between. CDR3 size: 13 residues.

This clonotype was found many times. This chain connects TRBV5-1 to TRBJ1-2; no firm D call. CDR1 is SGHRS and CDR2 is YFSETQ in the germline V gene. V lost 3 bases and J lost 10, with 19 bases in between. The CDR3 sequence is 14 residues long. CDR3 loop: CASSSWPSGSNYTF. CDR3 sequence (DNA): TGCGCCAGCAGCTCCTGGCCGAGTGGATCGAACTACACCTTC. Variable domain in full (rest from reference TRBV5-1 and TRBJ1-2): KAGVTQTPRYLIKTRGQQVTLSCSPISGHRSVSWYQQTPGQGLQFLFEYFSETQRNKGNFPGRFSGRQFSNSRSEMNVSTLELGDSALYLCASSSWPSGSNYTFGSGTRLTVV.

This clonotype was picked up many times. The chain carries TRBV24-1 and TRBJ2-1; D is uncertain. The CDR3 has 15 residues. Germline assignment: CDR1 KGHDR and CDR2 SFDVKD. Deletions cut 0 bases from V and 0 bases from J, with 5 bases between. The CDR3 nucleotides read TGTGCCACCAGTGATTTGCTTGGCTCCTACAATGAGCAGTTCTTC. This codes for CATSDLLGSYNEQFF.

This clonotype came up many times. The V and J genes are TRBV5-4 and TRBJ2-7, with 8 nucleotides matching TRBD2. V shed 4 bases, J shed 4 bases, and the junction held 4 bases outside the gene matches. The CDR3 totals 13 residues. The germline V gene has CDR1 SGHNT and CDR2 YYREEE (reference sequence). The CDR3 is CASSKGLEYEQYF. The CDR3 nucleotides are TGTGCCAGCAGCAAGGGACTAGAATACGAGCAGTACTTC.

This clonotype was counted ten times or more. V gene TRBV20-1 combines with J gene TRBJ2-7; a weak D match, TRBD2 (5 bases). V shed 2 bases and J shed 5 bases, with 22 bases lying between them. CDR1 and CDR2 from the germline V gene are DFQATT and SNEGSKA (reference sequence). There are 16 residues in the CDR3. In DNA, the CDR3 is TGCAGTGCTAGATCCCCCTCGGACTTAGGGCCCAACGAGCAGTACTTC. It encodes CSARSPSDLGPNEQYF.

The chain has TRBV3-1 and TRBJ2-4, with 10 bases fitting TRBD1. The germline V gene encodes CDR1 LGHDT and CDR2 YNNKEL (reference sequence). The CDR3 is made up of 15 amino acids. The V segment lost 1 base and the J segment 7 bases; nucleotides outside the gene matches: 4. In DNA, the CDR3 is TGTGCCAGCAGCCAAGGAGACAGGGGGCATAACATTCAGTACTTC. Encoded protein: CASSQGDRGHNIQYF.

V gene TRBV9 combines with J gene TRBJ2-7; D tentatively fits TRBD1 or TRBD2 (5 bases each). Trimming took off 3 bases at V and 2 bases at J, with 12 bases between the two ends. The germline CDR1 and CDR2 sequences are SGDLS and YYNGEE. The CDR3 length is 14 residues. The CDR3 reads CASSGRDGTYEQYF. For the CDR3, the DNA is TGTGCCAGCAGCGGCCGGGACGGTACCTACGAGCAGTACTTC.

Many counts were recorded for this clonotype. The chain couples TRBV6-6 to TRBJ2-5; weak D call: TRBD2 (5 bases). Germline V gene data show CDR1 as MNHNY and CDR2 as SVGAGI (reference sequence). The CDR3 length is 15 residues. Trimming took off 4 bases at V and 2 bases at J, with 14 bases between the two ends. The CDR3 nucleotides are TGTGCCAGCAGTTCCCCGTCCAGCGGACAAGAGACCCAGTACTTC. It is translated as CASSSPSSGQETQYF.

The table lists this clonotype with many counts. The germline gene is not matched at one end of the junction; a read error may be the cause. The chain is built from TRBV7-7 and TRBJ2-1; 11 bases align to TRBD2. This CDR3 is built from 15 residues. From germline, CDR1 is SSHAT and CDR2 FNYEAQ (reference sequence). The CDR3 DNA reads TGTGCTAGCAGCACTGGGACTAGCGGACGCACTGAGCAGTTCTTC. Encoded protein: CASSTGTSGRTEQFF.